Here is one T cell receptor beta chain with its context. The specificity of this receptor is unknown. It has no much larger one-base neighbor in the sample; base qualities were not kept. Instrument used: Illumina HiSeq 1500. Starting from the raw public reads, TCRdb applied fastp trimming at Q25, assembled clones with MiXCR and retained in-frame beta chains. For every CDR3 protein sequence, its rows merge into one entry that carries the most common genes and DNA. The sample contains over 300,000 distinct CDR3 sequences, roughly a sixth of them found a single time. The ten largest clones represent about 11% of the sample. As encoded in the germline V gene (reference sequence), CDR1 is LNHDA while CDR2 is SQIVND. The CDR3 holds 14 amino acids from the cysteine to the phenylalanine. Just CDR3 DNA is preserved here, 42 bases in frame from base 1. V is pruned by 6 bases and J by 5 bases, leaving 8 bases of the junction without a gene match.

These data come from a study of T cell repertoires in cytomegalovirus infection (dated by TCRdb to the late 2010s). Regarding the research as a whole: The HLA type of each donor mattered for the analysis, because public TCR beta signatures pointed to carriage of CMV infection along with the matching HLA type. The investigation overall reported the following: The ex vivo response was dominated by HLA-C-restricted CMV-specific TCR beta clonotypes, which also provided the single most frequent clonotype in two of eight donors. Cumulative frequency of public TCR beta family members discriminated carriers of CMV infection plus the relevant HLA type in this cohort and an independent approximately 370-donor cohort.

This receptor chain uses TRBV19 and TRBJ2-5; 8 central nucleotides agree with TRBD2. The specimen was PBMCs. The TCR was taken from a human donor in good health (CMV status not recorded). Some clones in this sample may be carry-over from other donors' samples. The nucleotides are TGTGCCAGTAGCCGTTCGGGGGGGACGGAGACCCAGTACTTC. This translates into CASSRSGGTETQYF. With all but the CDR3 taken from the reference TRBV19 and TRBJ2-5 genes, the full variable domain is: DGGITQSPKYLFRKEGQNVTLSCEQNLNHDAMYWYRQDPGQGLRLIYYSQIVNDFQKGDIAEGYSVSREKKESFPLTVTSAQKNPTAFYLCASSRSGGTETQYFGPGTRLLVL.